This TCR beta chain was found in a study of T cell responses to AZD1222 COVID-19 vaccine. The study's findings and limits: Repertoire samples came only from after the peak T cell response. Spike-specific TCR breadth and depth rose after two AZD1222 doses.

Concerning this clone: As yet, its antigen is unknown.

In germline, CDR1 is KGHDR, CDR2 SFDVKD. CDR3 length equals 13 residues. Trimming removed 9 bases from V and 3 bases from J, with 13 bases in between. TCRdb's copy holds only in-frame clones and misses some; the assay was immunoSEQ multiplex PCR. The sample carries approximately 140,000 clones, 91% recorded once. The specimen comprised peripheral blood, sampled 28 days after the second AZD1222 dose. The J gene is TRBJ2-5, the V gene TRBV24-1; D is perhaps TRBD1 (5 bases). The source is an adult who received the AZD1222 COVID-19 vaccine. CDR3 region: CATGAAGKETQYF. The CDR3 coding sequence is TGTGCCACCGGGGCCGCAGGGAAAGAGACCCAGTACTTC.